This T cell receptor (beta chain) originates from a study of blood T cell repertoires in COVID-19. Study-level information: Some COVID-19 samples were acute and others convalescent; all came from the United States, Italy and Spain. T cells, B-cell-depleted T cells, or PBMCs provided the cDNA or gDNA that served as material.

Germline assignment: CDR1 SGHRS and CDR2 YFSETQ. The ends were cut back, 0 bases at V and 0 bases at J, with 7 bases in the middle. The CDR3 consists of 16 residues. The method was immunoSEQ multiplex PCR; TCRdb's version includes in-frame clones alone and lacks a portion of them. The top ten hold 8.9% of the sample, which has about 250,000 clones, about four fifths seen once. This TCR came from a man older than 75 with acute or convalescent COVID-19. Sample: peripheral blood. V usage is TRBV5-1 and J usage is TRBJ2-6, with D possibly TRBD1 on 5 matching bases. Here the CDR3 reads CASSLGQPSGANVLTF. The CDR3 region has the DNA TGCGCCAGCAGCTTGGGACAGCCCTCTGGGGCCAACGTCCTGACTTTC.